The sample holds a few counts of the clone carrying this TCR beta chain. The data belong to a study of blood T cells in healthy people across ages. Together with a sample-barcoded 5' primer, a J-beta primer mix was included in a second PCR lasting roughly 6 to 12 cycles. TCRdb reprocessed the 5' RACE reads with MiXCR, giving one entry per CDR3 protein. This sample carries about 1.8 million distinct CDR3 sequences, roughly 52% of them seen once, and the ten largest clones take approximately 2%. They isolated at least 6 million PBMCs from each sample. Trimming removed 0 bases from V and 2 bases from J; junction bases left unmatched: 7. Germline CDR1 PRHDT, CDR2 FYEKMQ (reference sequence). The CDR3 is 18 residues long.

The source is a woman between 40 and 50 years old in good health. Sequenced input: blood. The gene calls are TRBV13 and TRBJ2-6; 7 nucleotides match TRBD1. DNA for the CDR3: TGTGCCAGCAGCTTAGGAGGTGAAGGGGGCGCTGGGGCCAACGTCCTGACTTTC. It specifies CASSLGGEGGAGANVLTF.